What follows are 19 T cell receptor beta chains derived from one specimen sequenced in a study of graft-versus-host responses after intestinal transplantation. The data were produced by immunoSEQ multiplex PCR, yet TCRdb's version contains in-frame clones alone and is incomplete. The table has about 43,000 clones, 85% to 95% seen once. The sample here was PBMCs, taken 330 to 350 days after intestinal transplant. These receptors all come from a human patient who received an intestinal transplant, so some T cells may come from the graft donor.

The chain recombines TRBV6-5 with TRBJ1-2, with D unresolved. Germline CDR1 is MNHEY and CDR2 is SVGAGI. Trimming took 5 bases from V and 4 from J, leaving 14 bases between them. The CDR3 is 14 amino acids. The CDR3 coding sequence is TGTGCCAGCAGTGACGAAGGATCCTTCTATGGCTACACCTTC. Its protein product is CASSDEGSFYGYTF.

The J gene is TRBJ1-2, the V gene TRBV12-5; D gene ambiguous. Germline V CDR1 and CDR2: LGHNT, FRNRAP. The V and J ends lost 4 bases and 5 bases respectively, with 8 bases between them. The CDR3 covers 12 residues. The CDR3 sequence: CASGSGGYGYTF. In nucleotides, the CDR3 is TGTGCTAGTGGTTCCGGTGGTTATGGCTACACCTTC.

The chain uses TRBV6-1 and TRBJ2-4; 10 bases agree with TRBD2. Trimming removed 4 bases from V and 0 bases from J; junction bases left unmatched: 3. Germline CDR1 and CDR2: MNHNS and SASEGT. The CDR3 is 16 residues long. The CDR3, as DNA: TGTGCCAGCAGTGGAGGGACTAGCGAAGCCAAAAACATTCAGTACTTC. Translating it yields CASSGGTSEAKNIQYF.

This chain links TRBV6-5 with TRBJ2-5; D is possibly TRBD1 (7 bases). The tail of the sequence fits TRBJ2-7 better, so the J call may be wrong. CDR1 MNHEY and CDR2 SVGAGI come from the germline V gene. The CDR3 is 15 residues long. The CDR3 sequence is CASSYAGQSSYEQYF. As DNA, the CDR3 is TGTGCCAGCAGTTACGCGGGACAGAGCTCCTACGAGCAGTACTTC.

In DNA, the CDR3 is TGTGCCAGCATCCCCAATCATAACTATGGCTACACCTTC. This gives the protein CASIPNHNYGYTF. This chain joins TRBV5-5 and TRBJ1-2; D is unclear. Germline loops: CDR1 SGHKS, CDR2 YYEKEE (reference sequence). The CDR3 totals 13 residues. Trimming pared 6 bases from V and 1 base from J, leaving 10 bases between.

The J gene is TRBJ2-7, the V gene TRBV18, with TRBD1 matching over 8 bases. The CDR3 has 13 residues. V was pared by 3 bases and J by 6 bases, with 4 bases of the junction left unmatched. Germline V gene lookup returns CDR1 KGHSH and CDR2 LQKENI. The CDR3 loop is CASSPYDRGEQYF. The CDR3 bases are TGTGCCAGCTCACCCTATGACAGGGGCGAGCAGTACTTC. Using reference TRBV18 and TRBJ2-7 for the parts outside the CDR3, the full variable domain is NAGVMQNPRHLVRRRGQEARLRCSPMKGHSHVYWYRQLPEEGLKFMVYLQKENIIDESGMPKERFSAEFPKEGPSILRIQQVVRGDSAAYFCASSPYDRGEQYFGPGTRLTVT.

V and J are TRBV7-6 and TRBJ2-7, with D perhaps matching TRBD1 (6 bases). CDR3 length equals 14 residues. V was trimmed by 5 bases and J by 2 bases, leaving 13 bases between them. Looked up from germline, CDR1 is SGHVS and CDR2 is FNYEAQ. Written as DNA, the CDR3 is TGTGCCAGCAGCCCCAAACAGGGAACCTACGAGCAGTACTTC. It encodes CASSPKQGTYEQYF. Using reference TRBV7-6 and TRBJ2-7 for the parts outside the CDR3, the full variable domain is GAGVSQSPRYKVTKRGQDVALRCDPISGHVSLYWYRQALGQGPEFLTYFNYEAQQDKSGLPNDRFSAERPEGSISTLTIQRTEQRDSAMYRCASSPKQGTYEQYFGPGTRLTVT.

With respect to this clone: The same CDR3 also results from other DNA sequences found in this sample. This chain joins TRBV7-6 and TRBJ1-1, with 9 bases matching TRBD1. Germline assignment: CDR1 SGHVS and CDR2 FNYEAQ. With V trimmed by 6 bases and J by 10 bases, 6 bases remained unmatched. The CDR3 loop spans 12 amino acids. The CDR3 coding sequence is TGTGCCAGCAGAGGGACAGGGATCGCAGCTTTCTTT. Protein product: CASRGTGIAAFF.

This clone was observed once. This chain joins TRBV2 and TRBJ2-7; D is possibly TRBD1 or TRBD2 (5 bases each). CDR1 is SNHLY and CDR2 is FYNNEI in the germline V gene. Between the trimmed V and J ends, which lost 6 bases and 2 bases, there was a span of 14 bases. CDR3 length: 14 residues. The CDR3 loop reads CASRYRDAAYEQYF. In DNA, the CDR3 is TGTGCCAGCAGGTACCGGGACGCAGCCTACGAGCAGTACTTC.

The chain couples TRBV29-1 to TRBJ2-2; 10 bases fit TRBD2. From germline, CDR1 is SQVTM and CDR2 ANQGSEA. The CDR3 extends over 15 amino acids. J lost 4 bases, V lost 2 bases, and 4 bases had no gene match. The CDR3 DNA follows: TGCAGCGTTGAACGGCTAGCGGGAGCCACCGGGGAGCTGTTTTTT. Its protein product is CSVERLAGATGELFF.

The chain joins TRBV9 to TRBJ2-5; D call uncertain. Per the germline V gene, CDR1 is SGDLS and CDR2 is YYNGEE. The length of the CDR3 is 15 residues. Deletions cut 0 bases from V and 1 base from J, with 10 bases between. In DNA form, the CDR3 reads TGTGCCAGCAGCGTAGCTACGCGTACCCAAGAGACCCAGTACTTC. Translating it yields CASSVATRTQETQYF.

This clone was detected once. The V gene is TRBV7-9, the J gene TRBJ2-3; 11 nucleotides line up with TRBD2. The CDR3 length is 15 residues. The V gene end was trimmed by 7 bases and the J gene end by 3 bases; junction bases not matched to a gene: 6. Germline CDR1 and CDR2: SEHNR and FQNEAQ (reference sequence). CDR3 protein: CASKQGLAATDTQYF. The CDR3 DNA is TGTGCCAGCAAGCAGGGACTAGCGGCAACAGATACGCAGTATTTT.

The chain combines TRBV4-1 with TRBJ1-5; D gene ambiguous. The germline V gene has CDR1 MGHRA and CDR2 YSYEKL. This CDR3 has 15 residues. V was cut by 1 base and J by 0 bases, with 7 bases left in between. The CDR3 reads CASSQGEVSNQPQHF. CDR3 sequence (DNA): TGCGCCAGCAGCCAAGGAGAGGTTAGCAATCAGCCCCAGCATTTT.

This clone was recorded once. The chain combines TRBV12-5 with TRBJ2-6; tentative D call: TRBD1 (6 bases). This CDR3 contains 14 residues. V lost 5 bases and J lost 1, with 6 bases in between. Germline V gene data show CDR1 as LGHNT and CDR2 as FRNRAP. The CDR3 loop reads CASGQGSGANVLTF. For the CDR3, the DNA is TGTGCTAGTGGTCAGGGGTCTGGGGCCAACGTCCTGACTTTC.

The V gene is TRBV11-3, the J gene TRBJ2-7; 8 positions match TRBD2. The germline gives CDR1 SGHNT, CDR2 YENEEA. V shed 6 bases and J 7 bases; nucleotides not matched to a gene: 17. This CDR3 has 16 amino acids. The CDR3 sequence: CASRFKTSAPRMEQYF. In DNA form, the CDR3 reads TGTGCCAGCAGATTTAAGACTAGCGCCCCTCGGATGGAGCAGTACTTC.

CDR3 nucleotide sequence: TGTGCCAGCAGCGTAGGACAGGGATTACTACTGTACTACAATGAGCAGTTCTTC. Its protein product is CASSVGQGLLLYYNEQFF. The chain uses TRBV9 and TRBJ2-1, with TRBD1 matching over 7 bases. The CDR3 is 18 amino acids. The germline V gene has CDR1 SGDLS and CDR2 YYNGEE. V was clipped by 0 bases and J by 3 bases; unmatched bases: 12.

The chain has TRBV6-5 and TRBJ2-3; D may correspond to TRBD1 or TRBD2 (5 bases each). The CDR3 spans 13 residues. Trimming cost V 6 bases and J 2 bases, with 9 bases left between them. CDR1 and CDR2 from the germline V gene are MNHEY and SVGAGI. The CDR3, as DNA: TGTGCCAGCAGCCGGGGCGACACAGATACGCAGTATTTT. Its translation is CASSRGDTDTQYF.

This sequence joins TRBV6-5 and TRBJ1-2, with D hard to call. Germline V CDR1 and CDR2: MNHEY, SVGAGI. The CDR3 runs 16 residues. The V and J ends lost 0 bases and 3 bases respectively, with 14 bases between them. CDR3 amino acids: CASSYSIFPGDYGYTF. The CDR3 DNA is TGTGCCAGCAGTTACTCGATTTTCCCGGGCGACTATGGCTACACCTTC.

The chain links TRBV7-9 to TRBJ2-1; D is possibly TRBD2 (5 bases). V shed 5 bases and J shed 8 bases, with 10 bases lying between them. CDR1 is SEHNR and CDR2 is FQNEAQ in the germline V gene (reference sequence). The CDR3 extends over 12 amino acids. The CDR3 nucleotides are TGTGCCAGCAGCCTCCCCGGGGATGAGCAGTTCTTC. Residues: CASSLPGDEQFF.